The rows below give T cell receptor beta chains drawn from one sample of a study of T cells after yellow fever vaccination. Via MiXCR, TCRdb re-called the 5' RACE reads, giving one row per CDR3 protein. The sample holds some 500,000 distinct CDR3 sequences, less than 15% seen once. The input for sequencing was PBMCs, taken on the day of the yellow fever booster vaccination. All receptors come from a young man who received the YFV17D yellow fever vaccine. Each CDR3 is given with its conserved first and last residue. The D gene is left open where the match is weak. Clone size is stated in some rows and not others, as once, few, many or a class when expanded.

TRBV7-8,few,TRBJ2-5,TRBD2,TGTGCCAGCAGCTTAGGGTCACTAGCGGGAAGTCAAGAGACCCAGTACTTC,CASSLGSLAGSQETQYF
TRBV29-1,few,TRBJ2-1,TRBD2,TGCAGCGTTTGGACTAGCTCGTCGTCCGATGAGCAGTTCTTC,CSVWTSSSSDEQFF
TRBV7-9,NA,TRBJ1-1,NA,TGTGCCAGCAGCGTCAGAGCGGTTGTTGGCACTGAAGCTTTCTTT,CASSVRAVVGTEAFF
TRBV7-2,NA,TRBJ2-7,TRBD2,TGTGCCAGCAGCTTAGGGCGGGAGGGCGAGCAGTACTTC,CASSLGREGEQYF
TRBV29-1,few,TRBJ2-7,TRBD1,TGCAGCGTAGGGAGGGGACAGGGCTCCTACGAGCAGTACTTC,CSVGRGQGSYEQYF
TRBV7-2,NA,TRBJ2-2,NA,TGTGCCAGCGGATGGAACACCGGGGAGCTGTTTTTT,CASGWNTGELFF
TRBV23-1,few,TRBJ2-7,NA,TGCGCCAGCAGTCACCTCGGACCCGGCTTATCCTACGAGCAGTACTTC,CASSHLGPGLSYEQYF
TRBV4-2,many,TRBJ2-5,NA,TGTGCCAGCAGCCGGCAGGTGTCGGGTACAGAGACCCAGTACTTC,CASSRQVSGTETQYF
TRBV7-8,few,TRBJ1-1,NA,TGTGCCAGCAGCGTAGTAGGGGGGAACACTGAAGCTTTCTTT,CASSVVGGNTEAFF
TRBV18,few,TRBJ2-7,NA,TGTGCCAGCTCATCGACCGCGAGGCCGGCCTACGAGCAGTACTTC,CASSSTARPAYEQYF
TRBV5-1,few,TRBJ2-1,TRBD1,TGCGCCAGCAGCTTGGCGGCGGAGACAGGGTGGCATGAGCAGTTCTTC,CASSLAAETGWHEQFF
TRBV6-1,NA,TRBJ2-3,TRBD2,TGTGCCAGCAGTGAACTAGCGGGAGGTTCAGATACGCAGTATTTT,CASSELAGGSDTQYF
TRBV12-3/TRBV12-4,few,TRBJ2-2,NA,TGTGCCAGCAGTCCACTCCCGGGTACCGGGGAGCTGTTTTTT,CASSPLPGTGELFF
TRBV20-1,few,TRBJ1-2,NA,TGCAGTGTCCCTTTAGGCTTCCTACTAAGGAATGGCTACACCTTC,CSVPLGFLLRNGYTF
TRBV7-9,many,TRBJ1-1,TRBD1,TGTGCCAGCAGCTTTGGACAGGGGAACACTGAAGCTTTCTTT,CASSFGQGNTEAFF
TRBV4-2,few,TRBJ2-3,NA,TGTGCCAGCAGCCAAGATGGTAGCGGCACAGATACGCAGTATTTT,CASSQDGSGTDTQYF
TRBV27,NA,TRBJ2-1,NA,TGTGCCAGCAGTTTGGCAGGGCGGACCGGTGAGCAGTTCTTC,CASSLAGRTGEQFF
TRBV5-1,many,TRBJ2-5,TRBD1,TGCGCCAGCAGCTTACAGGGGATCGGTCGTGGGGAAGAGACCCAGTACTTC,CASSLQGIGRGEETQYF
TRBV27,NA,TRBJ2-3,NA,TGTGCCAGCAGTTTTTGGCAGGGCTTGGCAGATACGCAGTATTTT,CASSFWQGLADTQYF
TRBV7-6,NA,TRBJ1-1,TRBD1,TGTGCCAGCAGCCCCGAGACAGGGGCCGACGAAGCTTTCTTT,CASSPETGADEAFF
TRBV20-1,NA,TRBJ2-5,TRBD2,TGCAGTGCCCGCGGACTAGCGGGTTTAGAAGAGACCCAGTACTTC,CSARGLAGLEETQYF
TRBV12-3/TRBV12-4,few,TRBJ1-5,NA,TGTGCCAGCAGTTTAAGTCTCATTGGGCAGCCCCAGCATTTT,CASSLSLIGQPQHF
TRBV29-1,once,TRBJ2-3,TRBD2,TGCAGCGTTGAACTAGCGGGACGCACAGATACGCAGTATTTT,CSVELAGRTDTQYF
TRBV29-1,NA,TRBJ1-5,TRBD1,TGCAGCGTCACGACAGGGGACAGCAATCAGCCCCAGCATTTT,CSVTTGDSNQPQHF
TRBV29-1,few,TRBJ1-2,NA,TGCAGCGTATTAAGGGAGAGTGGCTACACCTTC,CSVLRESGYTF
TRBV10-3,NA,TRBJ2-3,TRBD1,TGTGCCATCAGTGAGTCGACAGGGGGTGCAGATACGCAGTATTTT,CAISESTGGADTQYF
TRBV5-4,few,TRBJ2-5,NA,TGTGCCGCCGGTACCCAAGAGACCCAGTACTTC,CAAGTQETQYF
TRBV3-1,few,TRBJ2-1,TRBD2,TGTGCCAGCAGCCAAGGAGCAGGACTAGCGATTATGCAGTTCTTC,CASSQGAGLAIMQFF
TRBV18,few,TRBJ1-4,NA,TGTGCCAGCTCACCACGTCCAGGGGAAGAAAAACTGTTTTTT,CASSPRPGEEKLFF
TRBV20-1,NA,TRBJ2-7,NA,TGCAGTGTCCCAGCCCAGGGTTGGGACGAGCAGTACTTC,CSVPAQGWDEQYF
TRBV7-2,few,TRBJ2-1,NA,TGTGCCAGCAGCTTCTTGGCAGGGCTTCTCAATGAGCAGTTCTTC,CASSFLAGLLNEQFF
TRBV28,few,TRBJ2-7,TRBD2,TGTGCCTCCCAATCAGCAGGCGGGAGTCTTTACGAGCAGTACTTC,CASQSAGGSLYEQYF
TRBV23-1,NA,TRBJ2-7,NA,TGCGCCACATGCCACCAGAAGCGCTCTGAGCAGTACTTC,CATCHQKRSEQYF
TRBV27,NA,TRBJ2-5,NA,TGTGCCAGCAGGGGGGCGGGAACCTCGGCAGAGACCCAGTACTTC,CASRGAGTSAETQYF
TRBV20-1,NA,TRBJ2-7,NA,TGCAGTGCTACCCTCGGGCTAGCGCCCTACGAGCAGTACTTC,CSATLGLAPYEQYF
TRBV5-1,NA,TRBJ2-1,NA,TGCGCCAGCAGCGATCCCGTTGGTGAGCAGTTCTTC,CASSDPVGEQFF
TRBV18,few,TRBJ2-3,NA,TGTGCCAGCTCCTATGGTCGACCCCCAGATACGCAGTATTTT,CASSYGRPPDTQYF
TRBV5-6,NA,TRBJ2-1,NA,TGTGCCAGCAGTCCACTTTCGGCCGGGAAATTATATGAGCAGTTCTTC,CASSPLSAGKLYEQFF
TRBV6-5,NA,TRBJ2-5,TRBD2,TGTGCCAGCAGTTCCGTCTTTGAGCGGGAGCTAGAGGAGACCCAGTACTTC,CASSSVFERELEETQYF
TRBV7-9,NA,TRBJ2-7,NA,TGTGCCAGCAGCTTTCTTAATGGGATGATGGTCGAGCAGTACTTC,CASSFLNGMMVEQYF
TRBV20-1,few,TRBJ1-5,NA,TGCAGTGCTAGAGATCGGCAGGGTCCTCAGCCCCAGCATTTT,CSARDRQGPQPQHF
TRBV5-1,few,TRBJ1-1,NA,TGCGCCAGCAGCTTGGGGGCGCGGAGTGAAGCTTTCTTT,CASSLGARSEAFF
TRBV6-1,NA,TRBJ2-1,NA,TGTGCCAGCAGCAGGTTAGGGGGAAGGGACAATGAGCAGTTCTTC,CASSRLGGRDNEQFF
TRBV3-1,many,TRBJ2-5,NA,TGTGCCAGCAGGGACTTAGAGACCCAGTACTTC,CASRDLETQYF
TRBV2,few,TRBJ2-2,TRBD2,TGTGCCAGCAGTGGCGGACTAGCGGGAGCCGGGGAGCTGTTTTTT,CASSGGLAGAGELFF
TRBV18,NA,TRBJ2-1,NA,TGTGCCAGCTCACCTACGAGAGAGCTGGAGCAGTTCTTC,CASSPTRELEQFF
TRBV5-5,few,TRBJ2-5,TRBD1,TGTGCCAGCAGCGGGGACAGGGGGTCGGAGACCCAGTACTTC,CASSGDRGSETQYF
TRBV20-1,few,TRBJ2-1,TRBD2,TGCAGTGCCACTGGACTAGCGGGAGGGCCTTTCTTCTTC,CSATGLAGGPFFF